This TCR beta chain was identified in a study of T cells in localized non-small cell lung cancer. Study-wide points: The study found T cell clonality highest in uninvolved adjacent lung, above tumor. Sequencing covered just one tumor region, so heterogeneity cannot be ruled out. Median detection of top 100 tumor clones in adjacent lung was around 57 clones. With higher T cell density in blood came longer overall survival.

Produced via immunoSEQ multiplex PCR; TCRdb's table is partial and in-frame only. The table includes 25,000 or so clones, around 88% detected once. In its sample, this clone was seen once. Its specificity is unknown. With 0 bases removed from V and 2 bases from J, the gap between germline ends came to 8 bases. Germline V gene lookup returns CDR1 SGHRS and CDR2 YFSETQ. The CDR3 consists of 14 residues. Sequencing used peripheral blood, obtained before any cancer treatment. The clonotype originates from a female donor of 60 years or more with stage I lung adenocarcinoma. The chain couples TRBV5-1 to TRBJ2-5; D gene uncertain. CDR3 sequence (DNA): TGCGCCAGCAGCTTGGCCCCAGGACAAGAGACCCAGTACTTC. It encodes CASSLAPGQETQYF.